These T cell receptor beta chains were read from a single sample in a study of CD8 T cells in Susac syndrome. TCRdb analysed the immunoSEQ multiplex PCR reads with MiXCR anew, one entry per CDR3 protein. The sample yields 100,000 to 150,000 distinct CDR3 sequences, roughly 94% seen once. The sequenced sample was CD8+ T cells from PBMCs. The receptors shown here come from a human donor with Susac syndrome. CDR3s include the opening cysteine and the closing phenylalanine or tryptophan. The D gene is left open where the match is weak. Size values are once, few and many counts, or a class for expanded clones, and some rows have none.

- - TRBJ2-3 TRBV5-1 CASSLDSTDTQYF TGCGCCAGCAGCTTGGACAGCACAGATACGCAGTATTTT
TRBD1 - TRBJ2-1 TRBV7-9 CASSPSDREGNEQFF TGTGCCAGCAGCCCATCGGACAGGGAAGGCAATGAGCAGTTCTTC
TRBD1 once TRBJ2-3 TRBV29-1 CSGNRGNEDTQYF TGCAGCGGAAACAGGGGTAATGAAGATACGCAGTATTTT
TRBD1 - TRBJ2-2 TRBV20-1 CSARPSDRAGTGELFF TGCAGTGCTAGACCGTCGGACAGGGCGGGGACCGGGGAGCTGTTTTTT
- - TRBJ2-3 TRBV29-1 CSSAALTGRWDTQYF -
- - TRBJ1-1 TRBV13 CASTPQPNTEAFF TGTGCCAGCACCCCCCAGCCGAACACTGAAGCTTTCTTT
- once TRBJ2-7 TRBV24-1 CATSDFPGTYEQYF TGTGCCACCAGTGATTTTCCGGGGACCTACGAGCAGTACTTC
- - TRBJ2-1 TRBV4-1 CASSQVSGSWHEQFF TGCGCCAGCAGCCAAGTTTCGGGCAGCTGGCATGAGCAGTTCTTC
- - TRBJ1-1 TRBV30 CAWLRTVNTEAFF TGTGCCTGGTTGAGGACGGTGAACACTGAAGCTTTCTTT
- few TRBJ2-2 TRBV6-5 CASSYKHTGELFF TGTGCCAGCAGTTATAAGCACACCGGGGAGCTGTTTTTT
TRBD2 - TRBJ2-2 TRBV6-2/TRBV6-3 CASSSLRLAGGRTGELFF TGTGCCAGCAGTTCCCTTCGACTAGCGGGGGGGCGAACCGGGGAGCTGTTTTTT
- - TRBJ2-7 TRBV7-9 CASSLDLRQYF TGTGCCAGCAGCTTAGATTTGAGGCAGTACTTC
TRBD1 - TRBJ1-5 TRBV5-1 CASSLEGRGLQPQHF TGCGCCAGCAGCTTGGAAGGCAGGGGGCTTCAGCCCCAGCATTTT
- - TRBJ2-1 TRBV12-3/TRBV12-4 CATGEGGSYNEQFF TGTGCCACCGGAGAAGGGGGCTCCTACAATGAGCAGTTCTTC
- - TRBJ1-2 TRBV20-1 CSATPVILYGYTF TGCAGTGCTACACCTGTTATCCTCTACGGCTACACCTTC
- few TRBJ2-2 TRBV7-9 CASRDNTGELFF TGTGCCAGCAGGGATAACACCGGGGAGCTGTTTTTT
- few TRBJ2-3 TRBV2 CASSEGDTQYF TGTGCCAGCAGTGAAGGGGATACGCAGTATTTT
TRBD2 - TRBJ2-2 TRBV15 CATSRGEGNTGELFF TGTGCCACCAGCAGAGGGGAGGGGAACACCGGGGAGCTGTTTTTT
TRBD1 - TRBJ1-5 TRBV27 CASTSTGGNQPQHF TGTGCCAGCACGTCGACAGGGGGAAATCAGCCCCAGCATTTT
- - TRBJ2-3 TRBV2 CASSGQGGTQYF TGTGCCAGCAGTGGACAGGGAGGTACGCAGTATTTT
- once TRBJ1-5 TRBV27 CASSLTVSNQPQHF TGTGCCAGCAGTTTGACAGTTAGCAATCAGCCCCAGCATTTT
- - TRBJ1-1 TRBV20-1 CSALEGNTEAFF TGCAGTGCCCTCGAGGGGAACACTGAAGCTTTCTTT
- - TRBJ2-5 TRBV9 CASISLAGETQYF TGTGCCAGCATCTCTCTAGCTGGCGAGACCCAGTACTTC
- once TRBJ1-1 TRBV3-1 CASSPGGFQYVNTEAFF TGTGCCAGCAGCCCAGGCGGATTCCAGTACGTGAACACTGAAGCTTTCTTT
- - TRBJ2-1 TRBV15 CATSSSDWGLNEQFF TGTGCCACCAGCAGCTCTGATTGGGGGCTCAATGAGCAGTTCTTC
- once TRBJ2-3 TRBV13 CASSSRDSPGTDTQYF TGTGCCAGCAGCTCTCGGGACTCCCCCGGTACAGATACGCAGTATTTT
- few TRBJ1-2 TRBV27 CASSLGGNYGYTF TGTGCCAGCAGTTTAGGGGGGAACTATGGCTACACCTTC
- - TRBJ1-3 TRBV29-1 CSVDTEDSGNTIYF TGCAGCGTTGATACAGAGGATTCTGGAAACACCATATATTTT
- few TRBJ2-5 TRBV12-3/TRBV12-4 CASSPGLQETQYF TGTGCCAGCAGTCCCGGACTCCAAGAGACCCAGTACTTC
TRBD1 - TRBJ2-3 TRBV6-5 CASSARQGDTQYF TGTGCCAGCAGTGCCCGACAGGGTGATACGCAGTATTTT
TRBD2 - TRBJ2-3 TRBV29-1 CSVEDWHASGLTDTQYF TGCAGCGTTGAAGATTGGCACGCTAGCGGCTTAACAGATACGCAGTATTTT